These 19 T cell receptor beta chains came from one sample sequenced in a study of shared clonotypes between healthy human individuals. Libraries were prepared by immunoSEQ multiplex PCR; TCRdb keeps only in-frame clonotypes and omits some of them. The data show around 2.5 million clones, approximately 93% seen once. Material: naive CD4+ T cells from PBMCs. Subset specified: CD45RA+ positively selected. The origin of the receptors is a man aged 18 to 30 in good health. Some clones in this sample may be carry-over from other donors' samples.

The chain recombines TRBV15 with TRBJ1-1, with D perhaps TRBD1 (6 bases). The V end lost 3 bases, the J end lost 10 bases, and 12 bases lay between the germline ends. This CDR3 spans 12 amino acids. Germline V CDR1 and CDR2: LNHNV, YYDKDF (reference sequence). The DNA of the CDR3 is TGTGCCACCAGCAGGGGGGGGCTGATAGCTTTCTTT. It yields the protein CATSRGGLIAFF.

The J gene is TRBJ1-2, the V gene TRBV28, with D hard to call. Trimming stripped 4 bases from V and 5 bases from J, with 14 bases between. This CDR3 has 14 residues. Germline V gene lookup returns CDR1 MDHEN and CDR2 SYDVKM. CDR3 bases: TGTGCCAGCAGTTCCCTGGCAGGCCAGTATGGCTACACCTTC. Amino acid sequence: CASSSLAGQYGYTF.

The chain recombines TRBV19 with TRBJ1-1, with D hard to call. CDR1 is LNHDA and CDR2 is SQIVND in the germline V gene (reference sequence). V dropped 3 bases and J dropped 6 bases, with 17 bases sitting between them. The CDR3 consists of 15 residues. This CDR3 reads CASSIKAKGTAEAFF. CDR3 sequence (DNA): TGTGCCAGTAGTATCAAGGCGAAGGGAACGGCTGAAGCTTTCTTT. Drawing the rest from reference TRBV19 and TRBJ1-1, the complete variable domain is DGGITQSPKYLFRKEGQNVTLSCEQNLNHDAMYWYRQDPGQGLRLIYYSQIVNDFQKGDIAEGYSVSREKKESFPLTVTSAQKNPTAFYLCASSIKAKGTAEAFFGQGTRLTVV.

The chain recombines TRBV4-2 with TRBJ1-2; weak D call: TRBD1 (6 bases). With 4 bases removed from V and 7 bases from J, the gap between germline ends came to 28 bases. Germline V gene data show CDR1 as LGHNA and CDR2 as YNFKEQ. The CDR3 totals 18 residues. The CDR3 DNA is TGTGCCAGCAGCCGCCAAGAGGAATACAGGGACGTTAGCGGTGGCTACACCTTC. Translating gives CASSRQEEYRDVSGGYTF.

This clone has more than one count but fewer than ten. In nucleotides, the CDR3 is TGTGCCAGCAGAGGACAGACCCAAGAGACCCAGTACTTC. Its translation: CASRGQTQETQYF. The V call is TRBV28, the J call TRBJ2-5; tentatively, D is TRBD1 (6 bases). Trimming left V 6 bases short and J 1 base short, with 9 bases between. The CDR3 runs 13 residues. Looked up from germline, CDR1 is MDHEN and CDR2 is SYDVKM.

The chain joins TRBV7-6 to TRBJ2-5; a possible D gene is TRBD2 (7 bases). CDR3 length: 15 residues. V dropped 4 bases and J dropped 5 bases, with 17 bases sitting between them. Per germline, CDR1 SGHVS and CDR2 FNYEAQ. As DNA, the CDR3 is TGTGCCAGCAGCTGGAGGGGGGGCCGAGGGGAGACCCAGTACTTC. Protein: CASSWRGGRGETQYF. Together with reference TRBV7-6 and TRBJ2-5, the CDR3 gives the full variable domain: GAGVSQSPRYKVTKRGQDVALRCDPISGHVSLYWYRQALGQGPEFLTYFNYEAQQDKSGLPNDRFSAERPEGSISTLTIQRTEQRDSAMYRCASSWRGGRGETQYFGPGTRLLVL.

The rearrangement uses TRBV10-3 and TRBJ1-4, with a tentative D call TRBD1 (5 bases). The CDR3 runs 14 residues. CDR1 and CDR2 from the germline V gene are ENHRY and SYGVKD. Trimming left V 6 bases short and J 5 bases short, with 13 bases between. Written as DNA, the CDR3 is TGTGCCATCAGCGGACACACGGGGAATGAAAAACTGTTTTTT. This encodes CAISGHTGNEKLFF.

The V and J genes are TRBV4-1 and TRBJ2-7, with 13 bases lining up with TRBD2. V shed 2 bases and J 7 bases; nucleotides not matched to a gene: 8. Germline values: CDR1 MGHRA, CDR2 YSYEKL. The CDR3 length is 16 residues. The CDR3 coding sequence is TGCGCCAGCAGCCAATCACTAGCGGGAGGGTGGAAAGAGCAGTACTTC. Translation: CASSQSLAGGWKEQYF.

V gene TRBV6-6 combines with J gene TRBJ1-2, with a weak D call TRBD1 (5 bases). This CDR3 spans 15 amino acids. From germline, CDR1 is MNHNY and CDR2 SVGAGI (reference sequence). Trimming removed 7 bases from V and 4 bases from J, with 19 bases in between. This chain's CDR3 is CASTHRGRVSYGYTF. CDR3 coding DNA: TGTGCCAGCACCCATCGGGGCAGGGTGAGCTATGGCTACACCTTC.

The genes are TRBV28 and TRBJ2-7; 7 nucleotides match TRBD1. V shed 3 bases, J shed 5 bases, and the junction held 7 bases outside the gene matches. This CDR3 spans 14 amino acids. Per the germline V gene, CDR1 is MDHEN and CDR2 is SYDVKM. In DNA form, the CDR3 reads TGTGCCAGCAGTTTTGACAGGGTTTCCCACGAGCAGTACTTC. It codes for CASSFDRVSHEQYF.

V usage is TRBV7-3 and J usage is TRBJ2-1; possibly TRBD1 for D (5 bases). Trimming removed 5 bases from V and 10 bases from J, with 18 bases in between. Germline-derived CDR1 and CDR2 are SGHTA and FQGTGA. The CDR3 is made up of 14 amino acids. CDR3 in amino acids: CASSTTGHLGEQFF. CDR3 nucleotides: TGTGCCAGCAGCACAACTGGACATCTGGGGGAGCAGTTCTTC.

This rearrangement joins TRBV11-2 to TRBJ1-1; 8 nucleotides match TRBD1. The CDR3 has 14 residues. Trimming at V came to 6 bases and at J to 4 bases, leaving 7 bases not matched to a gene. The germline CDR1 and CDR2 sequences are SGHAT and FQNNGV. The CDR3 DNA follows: TGTGCCAGCAGGGACCAGGGGGCAATCACTGAAGCTTTCTTT. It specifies CASRDQGAITEAFF.

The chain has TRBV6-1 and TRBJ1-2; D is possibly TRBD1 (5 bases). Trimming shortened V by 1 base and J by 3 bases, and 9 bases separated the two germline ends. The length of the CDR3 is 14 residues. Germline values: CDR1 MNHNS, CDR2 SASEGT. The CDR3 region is CASSEGGADYGYTF. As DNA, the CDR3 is TGTGCCAGCAGTGAAGGGGGCGCAGACTATGGCTACACCTTC.

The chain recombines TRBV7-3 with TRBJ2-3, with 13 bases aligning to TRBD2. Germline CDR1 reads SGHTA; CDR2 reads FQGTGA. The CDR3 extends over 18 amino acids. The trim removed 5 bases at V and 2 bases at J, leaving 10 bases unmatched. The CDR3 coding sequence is TGTGCCAGCAGCCCCCGGACTAGCGGGAGTTTTACCACAGATACGCAGTATTTT. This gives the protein CASSPRTSGSFTTDTQYF.

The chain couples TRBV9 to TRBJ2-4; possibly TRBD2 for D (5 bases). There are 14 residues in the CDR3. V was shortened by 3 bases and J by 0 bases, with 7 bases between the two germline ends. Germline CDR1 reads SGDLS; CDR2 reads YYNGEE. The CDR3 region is CASSGELAKNIQYF. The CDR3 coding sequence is TGTGCCAGCAGCGGGGAGCTAGCCAAAAACATTCAGTACTTC.

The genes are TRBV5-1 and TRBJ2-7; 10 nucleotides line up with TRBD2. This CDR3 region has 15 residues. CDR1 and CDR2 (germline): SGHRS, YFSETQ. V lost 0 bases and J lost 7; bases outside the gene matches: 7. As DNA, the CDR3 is TGCGCCAGCAGCTTGGGTCTAGCGGGAGCGAGTGAGCAGTACTTC. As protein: CASSLGLAGASEQYF.

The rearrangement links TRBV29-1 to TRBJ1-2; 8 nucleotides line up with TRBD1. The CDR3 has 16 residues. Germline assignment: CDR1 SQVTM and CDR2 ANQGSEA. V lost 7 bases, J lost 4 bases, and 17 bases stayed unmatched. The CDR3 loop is CSAGGQGAIDSYGYTF. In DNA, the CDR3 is TGCAGCGCCGGAGGGCAGGGGGCTATAGATAGCTATGGCTACACCTTC.

CDR3 sequence reads: CAIREKNTNYEQYF. The CDR3 DNA reads TGTGCCATCCGGGAAAAAAATACAAACTACGAGCAGTACTTC. The chain combines TRBV10-3 with TRBJ2-7; D perhaps matches TRBD2 (5 bases). The CDR3 extends over 14 amino acids. CDR1 ENHRY and CDR2 SYGVKD come from the germline V gene. V dropped 8 bases and J dropped 3 bases, with 17 bases sitting between them.

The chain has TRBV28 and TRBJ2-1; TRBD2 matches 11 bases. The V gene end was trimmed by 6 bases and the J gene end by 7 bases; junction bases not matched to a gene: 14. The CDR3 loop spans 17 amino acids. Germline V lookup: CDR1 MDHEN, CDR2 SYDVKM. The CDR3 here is CASSTQTGTSGYNEQFF. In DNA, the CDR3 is TGTGCCAGCAGCACGCAGACCGGGACTAGCGGATATAATGAGCAGTTCTTC.